Below, 26 T cell receptor beta chains from the same sample are listed, as sequenced in a study of cytomegalovirus exposure and HLA in healthy donors. The PCR ran on 60 Vbeta and 13 Jbeta primers. Measured with immunoSEQ multiplex PCR; TCRdb has only the in-frame clones, and not every one. The sample yields 70,000 or so clones, of which the top ten take up around 5%. The sequencing sample was made of PBMCs. All receptors come from a man aged 35 to 55 in good health and CMV-seronegative.

The CDR3 protein is CASSSGQGQFYEQYF. CDR3 sequence (DNA): TGCGCCAGCAGCTCCGGACAGGGACAGTTCTACGAGCAGTACTTC. The V gene is TRBV5-1, the J gene TRBJ2-5; 8 bases are a match to TRBD1. The tail of the sequence fits TRBJ2-7 better, so the J call may be wrong. Germline V CDR1 and CDR2: SGHRS, YFSETQ. The CDR3 has 15 residues.

This chain links TRBV5-4 with TRBJ1-5, with TRBD1 matching 7 bases. Germline CDR1 is SGHNT and CDR2 is YYREEE (reference sequence). The CDR3 is 13 amino acids. V shed 4 bases and J 4 bases; nucleotides not matched to a gene: 2. CDR3 amino acids: CASSRQGNQPQHF. CDR3 in DNA: TGTGCCAGCAGCCGACAGGGAAATCAGCCCCAGCATTTT.

The chain recombines TRBV25-1 with TRBJ2-1; 9 nucleotides align to TRBD1. The CDR3 contains 15 residues. Germline loops: CDR1 MGHDK, CDR2 SYGVNS. Trimming cost V 2 bases and J 7 bases; bases outside gene matches: 6. CDR3 region: CASSESPGQGNEQFF. CDR3 DNA: TGTGCCAGCAGTGAAAGCCCGGGACAGGGTAATGAGCAGTTCTTC.

The chain uses TRBV7-2 and TRBJ2-3; TRBD2 aligns across 10 bases. Losses at the gene ends were 5 bases for V and 1 base for J; bases not matched to a gene: 3. The CDR3 contains 15 residues. Germline-derived CDR1 and CDR2 are SGHTA and FQGNSA. CDR3 in DNA: TGTGCCAGCAGCCCAGGGACTAGCGGCACAGATACGCAGTATTTT. Translating it yields CASSPGTSGTDTQYF.

The chain employs TRBV19 and TRBJ1-5; D is perhaps TRBD1 (6 bases). V was shortened by 7 bases and J by 5 bases, with 12 bases between the two germline ends. The CDR3 loop spans 13 amino acids. Germline-derived CDR1 and CDR2 are LNHDA and SQIVND (reference sequence). The CDR3 protein is CASNPDRYQPQHF. For the CDR3, the DNA is TGTGCCAGTAACCCGGACAGATATCAGCCCCAGCATTTT.

V is TRBV4-1 and J is TRBJ2-1; maybe TRBD1 (5 bases). Germline CDR1 MGHRA, CDR2 YSYEKL. CDR3 size: 15 residues. V gave up 0 bases and J gave up 6 bases, with 12 bases separating them. This CDR3 is CASSQDRRAGNEQFF. The CDR3 bases are TGCGCCAGCAGCCAAGATCGCAGGGCTGGCAATGAGCAGTTCTTC.

The CDR3 reads CASSLGTGGPDTQYF. The CDR3, as DNA: TGTGCCAGCAGCTTAGGTACGGGGGGGCCAGATACGCAGTATTTT. This chain links TRBV7-2 with TRBJ2-3, with TRBD2 identical over 8 bases. Germline CDR1 SGHTA, CDR2 FQGNSA. CDR3 length equals 15 residues. The J segment lost 4 bases and the V segment lost 1 base, leaving 4 bases of the junction unmatched.

The V call is TRBV30, the J call TRBJ2-7; 8 bases are a match to TRBD2. This CDR3 region has 13 residues. The junction had 5 bases not matched to a gene; V was cut back by 2 bases and J by 5 bases. The V gene's germline CDR1 is GTSNPN and CDR2 SVGIG (reference sequence). CDR3 sequence: CAWSRNSGNEQYF. In DNA, the CDR3 is TGTGCCTGGAGTAGAAATAGCGGGAACGAGCAGTACTTC.

V gene TRBV6-4 combines with J gene TRBJ1-1, with 7 bases matching TRBD1. Unmatched junction bases numbered 2, after V lost 0 bases and J lost 1 base. Per germline, CDR1 MRHNA and CDR2 SNTAGT. The CDR3 loop spans 15 amino acids. The CDR3 spells CASSDSRTGNTEAFF. CDR3 sequence (DNA): TGTGCCAGCAGTGACTCGAGGACAGGGAACACTGAAGCTTTCTTT.

The chain recombines TRBV7-9 with TRBJ1-1; no definite D call. Germline CDR1 is SEHNR and CDR2 is FQNEAQ (reference sequence). V was shortened by 2 bases and J by 0 bases, with 10 bases between the two germline ends. The CDR3 loop spans 15 amino acids. The CDR3 loop is CASSLRAEVNTEAFF. CDR3 in DNA: TGTGCCAGCAGCTTAAGAGCCGAGGTGAACACTGAAGCTTTCTTT.

The gene calls are TRBV11-2 and TRBJ2-3; D may be TRBD1 (6 bases). This CDR3 has 15 amino acids. V was pared by 2 bases and J by 2 bases, with 11 bases between. CDR1 is SGHAT and CDR2 is FQNNGV in the germline V gene. The CDR3 DNA is TGTGCCAGCAGCTTAAGGGGACACCTCACAGATACGCAGTATTTT. This gives the protein CASSLRGHLTDTQYF.

The rearrangement links TRBV5-4 to TRBJ1-2; D unresolved. Trimming removed 2 bases at V and 4 bases at J, with 12 bases between. There are 14 residues in the CDR3. The germline CDR1 and CDR2 sequences are SGHNT and YYREEE (reference sequence). CDR3 in amino acids: CASSLITTLYGYTF. CDR3 coding DNA: TGTGCCAGCAGCTTAATTACAACGCTCTATGGCTACACCTTC.

This chain joins TRBV27 and TRBJ2-7; the D gene is possibly TRBD2 (5 bases). Trimming removed 5 bases at V and 1 base at J, with 9 bases between. Germline CDR1 reads MNHEY; CDR2 reads SMNVEV (reference sequence). The CDR3 runs 13 residues. DNA of the CDR3: TGTGCCAGCAGTCATACTAGTTCCTACGAGCAGTACTTC. Residues: CASSHTSSYEQYF.

V is TRBV5-1 and J is TRBJ2-1; 9 nucleotides agree with TRBD2. V lost 2 bases, J lost 0 bases, and 0 bases stayed unmatched. Germline V gene data show CDR1 as SGHRS and CDR2 as YFSETQ. The CDR3 extends over 15 amino acids. This chain's CDR3 is CASSFSGSSYNEQFF. CDR3 nucleotides: TGCGCCAGCAGCTTTAGCGGGAGCTCCTACAATGAGCAGTTCTTC.

The J gene is TRBJ1-2, the V gene TRBV6-1; 9 bases agree with TRBD1. The CDR3 is 15 residues long. Germline V gene lookup returns CDR1 MNHNS and CDR2 SASEGT. V shed 3 bases, J shed 3 bases, and the junction held 5 bases outside the gene matches. CDR3 in DNA: TGTGCCAGCAGTGAGTTAGGGACAGGGTACTATGGCTACACCTTC. This sequence encodes CASSELGTGYYGYTF.

CDR3: CASSTGTAPSYEQYF. DNA of the CDR3: TGTGCCAGCAGCACGGGGACAGCGCCATCCTACGAGCAGTACTTC. The chain couples TRBV7-9 to TRBJ2-5; 7 bases fit TRBD1. The J call is in doubt because the DNA end fits TRBJ2-7 better. The CDR3 runs to 15 residues. Per germline, CDR1 SEHNR and CDR2 FQNEAQ (reference sequence).

The J gene is TRBJ2-1, the V gene TRBV29-1; a possible D gene is TRBD2 (6 bases). Germline V gene data show CDR1 as SQVTM and CDR2 as ANQGSEA. Trimming removed 6 bases at V and 6 bases at J, with 18 bases between. CDR3 size: 14 residues. The CDR3 reads CSVARDLEINEQFF. The CDR3 DNA is TGCAGCGTCGCCCGGGACTTAGAGATCAATGAGCAGTTCTTC.

This chain joins TRBV10-3 and TRBJ2-7; TRBD2 matches 10 bases. Trimming at V came to 7 bases and at J to 3 bases, leaving 6 bases not matched to a gene. Germline CDR1 ENHRY, CDR2 SYGVKD. This CDR3 has 14 amino acids. The CDR3 sequence: CAITDGLADYEQYF. Here the CDR3 DNA reads TGTGCCATCACCGACGGACTAGCGGACTACGAGCAGTACTTC.

This rearrangement joins TRBV5-1 to TRBJ2-5; 10 bases line up with TRBD1. Germline V gives CDR1 SGHRS, CDR2 YFSETQ. J lost 3 bases, V lost 5 bases, and 7 bases had no gene match. The CDR3 length is 15 residues. Here the CDR3 DNA reads TGCGCCAGCAGTCAGGCGGGGACAGGGGAAGAGACCCAGTACTTC. Translated, it gives CASSQAGTGEETQYF.

The chain couples TRBV5-1 to TRBJ2-7; the D gene is possibly TRBD1 (6 bases). Germline V gene sequence: CDR1 SGHRS, CDR2 YFSETQ. CDR3 size: 16 residues. V was pared by 3 bases and J by 7 bases, with 23 bases between. CDR3 bases: TGCGCCAGCAGCTGGGGGCCGGGATATAACCAGGATGAGCAGTACTTC. Translating gives CASSWGPGYNQDEQYF.

The V gene is TRBV9, the J gene TRBJ1-3, with 8 bases that match TRBD1. Germline loops: CDR1 SGDLS, CDR2 YYNGEE. The CDR3 runs to 14 residues. After removal of 3 bases from V and 1 base from J, the junction contained 0 bases not matched to a gene. CDR3 sequence (DNA): TGTGCCAGCAGCGGGACAGGGTCTGGAAACACCATATATTTT. It encodes CASSGTGSGNTIYF.

This sequence joins TRBV5-1 and TRBJ1-1; 7 bases agree with TRBD1. V lost 6 bases and J lost 8; bases outside the gene matches: 10. Germline V gene sequence: CDR1 SGHRS, CDR2 YFSETQ. This CDR3 contains 13 residues. The CDR3 nucleotides read TGCGCCAGCACCCCGGACAGGACAGTCGAAGCTTTCTTT. Translating it yields CASTPDRTVEAFF.

The chain employs TRBV10-2 and TRBJ1-2; D gene ambiguous. Germline CDR1 and CDR2: WSHSY and SAAADI. The V gene lost 7 bases and the J gene lost 8 bases, with 20 bases spanning the gap. The CDR3 runs 14 residues. In nucleotides, the CDR3 is TGCGCCAGCACCAGCGGAGAGACCAAGGGAGGCTACACCTTC. It specifies CASTSGETKGGYTF.

The CDR3 nucleotides are TGTGCCAGTGGGGGCCCTAGAGGCTACACCTTC. The encoded protein is CASGGPRGYTF. The gene calls are TRBV6-5 and TRBJ1-2, with a tentative D call TRBD1 (6 bases). The length of the CDR3 is 11 residues. Germline V gives CDR1 MNHEY, CDR2 SVGAGI. V lost 9 bases, J lost 8 bases, and 13 bases lay in between.

The CDR3 coding sequence is TGTGCCAGTAGTATTGCGTTTTCCGGGGCCAACGTCCTGACTTTC. Its protein product is CASSIAFSGANVLTF. V is TRBV19 and J is TRBJ2-6; D gene uncertain. Trimming took 3 bases from V and 4 from J, leaving 10 bases between them. CDR1 is LNHDA and CDR2 is SQIVND in the germline V gene (reference sequence). CDR3 length equals 15 residues. The whole variable domain, remainder taken from reference TRBV19 and TRBJ2-6, is DGGITQSPKYLFRKEGQNVTLSCEQNLNHDAMYWYRQDPGQGLRLIYYSQIVNDFQKGDIAEGYSVSREKKESFPLTVTSAQKNPTAFYLCASSIAFSGANVLTFGAGSRLTVL.

J is TRBJ1-5 and V is TRBV6-5, with D tentatively TRBD1 (6 bases). CDR1 is MNHEY, CDR2 SVGAGI, per germline. V lost 0 bases and J lost 7, with 10 bases in between. The length of the CDR3 is 14 residues. The CDR3 region is CASSYSGGGQPQHF. The CDR3 coding sequence is TGTGCCAGCAGTTACTCAGGGGGTGGACAGCCCCAGCATTTT.